The sequence of this T cell receptor beta chain was determined in a study of T cell repertoires in cytomegalovirus infection. General observations from the study: Of the TCR beta families, the public ones yielded a cumulative frequency that identified carriers of CMV plus the relevant HLA. Across the ex vivo response, the dominant clonotypes were HLA-C-restricted CMV-specific TCR beta clonotypes.

This clonotype was seen ten or more times. Its antigen is undetermined. TCRdb independently ran MiXCR on the reads; one entry per CDR3 protein. The repertoire includes a few hundred thousand distinct CDR3 sequences, approximately 8.3% of them detected once, and over 13% sits in the top ten. The germline CDR1 and CDR2 sequences are GTSNPN and SVGIG (reference sequence). Trimming pared 8 bases from V and 8 bases from J, leaving 15 bases between. The CDR3 extends over 11 amino acids. The specimen sequenced was PBMCs. The source is a human donor in good health (CMV status not recorded). Some clones in this sample may be carry-over from other donors' samples. The rearrangement links TRBV30 to TRBJ1-1; no firm D call. The DNA for the CDR3 is TGTGCCGCGTCGACATCGACGGAAGCTTTCTTT. Residues: CAASTSTEAFF. Full variable domain (outside the CDR3, taken from reference TRBV30 and TRBJ1-1): SQTIHQWPATLVQPVGSPLSLECTVEGTSNPNLYWYRQAAGRGLQLLFYSVGIGQISSEVPQNLSASRPQDRQFILSSKKLLLSDSGFYLCAASTSTEAFFGQGTRLTVV.